The 31 T cell receptor beta chains below all came from one sample that was sequenced in a study of CD8+CD57+ T cells in acquired aplastic anemia. TCR beta VDJ and CDR3 profiles were obtained from a genomic DNA template. TCRdb fed the reads into MiXCR, producing one record per CDR3 protein. The sample yields about 270,000 distinct CDR3 sequences, approximately 55% seen once. Sample: sorted CD4+, CD8+, or CD8+CD57+ T cells (not recorded which) from PBMCs. The receptors were gathered from a human donor with severe aplastic anemia or a healthy control (not recorded which).

V and J are TRBV29-1 and TRBJ2-1; D unresolved. V lost 5 bases and J 0 bases, leaving 11 bases between the germline ends. CDR3 length: 14 amino acids. Germline values: CDR1 SQVTM, CDR2 ANQGSEA. The CDR3, as DNA: TGCAGCGTTCCCGAACTTAGCTCCTACAATGAGCAGTTCTTC. Protein product: CSVPELSSYNEQFF.

This chain joins TRBV7-8 and TRBJ2-5; no clear D gene. V lost 2 bases to trimming and J lost 4 bases, with 8 bases between them. The V gene's germline CDR1 is SGHVS and CDR2 FQNEAQ. CDR3 length: 13 amino acids. In nucleotides, the CDR3 is TGTGCCAGCAGCTTAATGGCAGGAGAGACCCAGTACTTC. Its protein is CASSLMAGETQYF.

This chain joins TRBV25-1 and TRBJ2-5, with 10 bases matching TRBD1. This CDR3 has 17 residues. Germline V gives CDR1 MGHDK, CDR2 SYGVNS. Germline trimming cut 1 base from V and 5 bases from J; bases unmatched to any gene: 10. CDR3 region: CASSELGTGAPGETQYF. The CDR3, as DNA: TGTGCCAGCAGTGAATTAGGGACAGGGGCTCCGGGGGAGACCCAGTACTTC.

A note on this clonotype: Lacking the conserved final phenylalanine or tryptophan, this CDR3 likely reflects a read error. CDR3 bases: TGCAGCACAAACGGACAGGTGGGAGGAAACACCATATATTCT. This codes for CSTNGQVGGNTIYS. The V gene is TRBV29-1, the J gene TRBJ1-3, with 7 bases identical to TRBD1. This CDR3 has 14 amino acids. Germline values: CDR1 SQVTM, CDR2 ANQGSEA. The V gene end was trimmed by 8 bases and the J gene end by 4 bases; junction bases not matched to a gene: 11.

The chain joins TRBV6-1 to TRBJ1-1; possibly TRBD1 for D (5 bases). This CDR3 has 14 amino acids. Germline values: CDR1 MNHNS, CDR2 SASEGT. Deletions cut 1 base from V and 6 bases from J, with 12 bases between. The CDR3 DNA sequence: TGTGCCAGCAGTGAAGAGGGTTTAGGGGCTGAAGCTTTCTTT. It translates to CASSEEGLGAEAFF.

This clonotype was picked up many times. J is TRBJ2-5 and V is TRBV6-1; D might be TRBD2 (5 bases). The CDR3 contains 14 residues. The V end was cut by 6 bases, the J end by 8 bases, with 19 bases between. Looked up from germline, CDR1 is MNHNS and CDR2 is SASEGT. The CDR3 bases are TGTGCCAGCAGCCTTTACCGGGAACTCAAAACCCAGTACTTC. Its translation is CASSLYRELKTQYF.

The J gene is TRBJ2-1, the V gene TRBV9; 8 bases line up with TRBD1. The CDR3 runs 15 residues. Germline loops: CDR1 SGDLS, CDR2 YYNGEE. Germline trimming cut 0 bases from V and 5 bases from J; bases unmatched to any gene: 4. CDR3 residues: CASSVEGTGHNEQFF. The CDR3 DNA sequence: TGTGCCAGCAGCGTAGAGGGGACAGGACACAATGAGCAGTTCTTC.

This clonotype was recorded only once. One junction end disagrees with the germline gene, perhaps due to a read error. The chain has TRBV12-3 or TRBV12-4 and TRBJ1-6; D is undetermined. This CDR3 contains 16 residues. CDR3 sequence reads: CAGSEMPGVGESPLHF. DNA for the CDR3: TGTGCCGGCAGTGAAATGCCCGGGGTAGGAGAATCACCCCTCCACTTT.

The chain links TRBV20-1 to TRBJ2-7, with D perhaps TRBD1 or TRBD2 (5 bases each). The CDR3 loop spans 13 amino acids. The V end was cut by 6 bases, the J end by 3 bases, with 15 bases between. CDR1 is DFQATT and CDR2 is SNEGSKA in the germline V gene (reference sequence). The CDR3 nucleotides are TGCAGTGCGGCCCGGGACCCTGTCTACGAGCAGTACTTC. Protein sequence: CSAARDPVYEQYF.

V gene TRBV25-1 combines with J gene TRBJ1-5; D unresolved. The V gene lost 0 bases and the J gene lost 4 bases, with 7 bases spanning the gap. CDR1 and CDR2 from the germline V gene are MGHDK and SYGVNS. The CDR3 has 14 residues. The CDR3 DNA reads as TGTGCCAGCAGTGAATACGGACTTAATCAGCCCCAGCATTTT. Amino acid sequence: CASSEYGLNQPQHF.

Details on this clonotype: The CDR3 does not end in the conserved phenylalanine or tryptophan, so this is likely a read error. J is TRBJ1-2 and V is TRBV24-1; no firm D call. The V end was cut by 3 bases, the J end by 8 bases, with 15 bases between. This CDR3 region has 14 residues. From germline, CDR1 is KGHDR and CDR2 SFDVKD. Here the CDR3 DNA reads TGTGCCACCAGTGATCGCAGAGCCCGATACGGCTACACCCTC. Its translation: CATSDRRARYGYTL.

This clonotype was recorded at least ten times. This chain links TRBV5-1 with TRBJ1-2; TRBD1 might be the D (6 bases). The CDR3 is made up of 12 amino acids. Trimming took 4 bases from V and 10 from J, leaving 14 bases between them. CDR1 is SGHRS, CDR2 YFSETQ, per germline. This CDR3 is CASSPGDKHYTF. The CDR3, as DNA: TGCGCCAGCAGCCCGGGGGACAAGCACTACACCTTC. The full variable domain, rest sourced from reference TRBV5-1 and TRBJ1-2, is KAGVTQTPRYLIKTRGQQVTLSCSPISGHRSVSWYQQTPGQGLQFLFEYFSETQRNKGNFPGRFSGRQFSNSRSEMNVSTLELGDSALYLCASSPGDKHYTFGSGTRLTVV.

This clonotype was counted at least ten times. This chain uses TRBV19 with TRBJ1-6, with D possibly TRBD1 on 6 matching bases. The CDR3 contains 13 residues. The V end was cut by 4 bases, the J end by 9 bases, with 10 bases between. CDR1 is LNHDA and CDR2 is SQIVND in the germline V gene (reference sequence). CDR3 sequence: CASSRDTLSPLHF. In DNA form, the CDR3 reads TGTGCCAGTAGTAGGGACACGCTTTCACCCCTCCACTTT.

This clonotype was observed a few times. The chain's CDR3 is CASSFSAADTQYF. DNA for the CDR3: TGTGCCAGCAGCTTTAGCGCGGCAGATACGCAGTATTTT. The rearrangement uses TRBV5-6 and TRBJ2-3; weak D call: TRBD2 (5 bases). V was trimmed by 2 bases and J by 4 bases, leaving 8 bases between them. In germline, CDR1 is SGHDT, CDR2 YYEEEE. CDR3 length equals 13 residues.

The chain links TRBV7-9 to TRBJ1-1, with D tentatively TRBD1 (5 bases). The ends were cut back, 3 bases at V and 1 base at J, with 12 bases in the middle. Looked up from germline, CDR1 is SEHNR and CDR2 is FQNEAQ (reference sequence). The CDR3 is made up of 15 amino acids. The CDR3 DNA reads TGTGCCAGCAGCTTGACCTCCACAGGGAACACTGAAGCTTTCTTT. This gives the protein CASSLTSTGNTEAFF.

The V call is TRBV20-1, the J call TRBJ2-7; unclear D gene. The CDR3 is 13 amino acids. Germline CDR1 is DFQATT and CDR2 is SNEGSKA (reference sequence). V dropped 0 bases and J dropped 6 bases, with 12 bases sitting between them. CDR3 in DNA: TGCAGTGCTAGAGACCCGGTGGGATTCGAGCAGTACTTC. Encoded protein: CSARDPVGFEQYF.

This sequence joins TRBV7-3 and TRBJ2-7, with 11 bases aligning to TRBD2. With 5 bases clipped from V and 11 bases from J, the junction kept 11 bases outside the gene matches. The CDR3 is made up of 14 amino acids. The V gene's germline CDR1 is SGHTA and CDR2 FQGTGA. CDR3 nucleotides: TGTGCCAGCAGCCAAGGGGGGGGACTAGCGGAGAAGTACTTC. Translation gives CASSQGGGLAEKYF. The entire variable domain, with the rest obtained from reference TRBV7-3 and TRBJ2-7, is as follows: GAGVSQTPSNKVTEKGKYVELRCDPISGHTALYWYRQSLGQGPEFLIYFQGTGAADDSGLPNDRFFAVRPEGSVSTLKIQRTERGDSAVYLCASSQGGGLAEKYFGPGTRLTVT.

The chain has TRBV6-2 or TRBV6-3 and TRBJ2-5, with D possibly being TRBD1 (7 bases). V lost 0 bases and J 5 bases, leaving 16 bases between the germline ends. Germline V gene sequence: CDR1 MNHEY, CDR2 SVGEGT. CDR3 length equals 16 residues. The CDR3 loop reads CASSYSGGAGGETQYF. CDR3 in DNA: TGTGCCAGCAGTTACTCCGGAGGGGCAGGGGGGGAGACCCAGTACTTC.

The chain joins TRBV5-1 to TRBJ2-7; 9 bases are shared with TRBD1. The junction had 9 bases not matched to a gene; V was cut back by 4 bases and J by 4 bases. This CDR3 has 15 amino acids. Per the germline V gene, CDR1 is SGHRS and CDR2 is YFSETQ. The CDR3 coding sequence is TGCGCCAGCAGCCCGGCCGGGACAGGGAGGTACGAGCAGTACTTC. This translates into CASSPAGTGRYEQYF.

This clonotype has a handful of counts. This chain connects TRBV27 to TRBJ2-1; D is undetermined. Germline CDR1 reads MNHEY; CDR2 reads SMNVEV (reference sequence). The V and J ends lost 6 bases and 0 bases respectively, with 9 bases between them. The CDR3 is 14 amino acids. The CDR3 reads CASRAGSSYNEQFF. DNA of the CDR3: TGTGCCAGCAGGGCCGGTAGCTCCTACAATGAGCAGTTCTTC.

This clonotype occurred a few times. CDR3 DNA: TGTGCCAGCAGCCACATACTAGCGGGGGAGCAGTTCTTC. Amino acid sequence: CASSHILAGEQFF. The genes are TRBV25-1 and TRBJ2-1, with 10 bases aligning to TRBD2. Germline CDR1 and CDR2: MGHDK and SYGVNS. The CDR3 spans 13 residues. J gave up 10 bases and V 6 bases, and 6 bases lay outside the gene matches.

The chain links TRBV7-8 to TRBJ1-6; TRBD1 matches at 11 bases. The trim removed 5 bases at V and 6 bases at J, leaving 3 bases unmatched. This CDR3 contains 15 residues. Germline V gene data show CDR1 as SGHVS and CDR2 as FQNEAQ. This CDR3 reads CASSPGQGVNSPLHF. CDR3 nucleotides: TGTGCCAGCAGCCCGGGACAGGGGGTTAATTCACCCCTCCACTTT.

This clonotype appeared many times. The rearrangement uses TRBV5-1 and TRBJ2-5, with 9 bases that match TRBD1. J was trimmed by 4 bases and V by 3 bases; bases with no gene match: 4. CDR1 is SGHRS and CDR2 is YFSETQ in the germline V gene. This CDR3 contains 14 residues. The CDR3 is CASSSGQGPETQYF. CDR3 DNA sequence: TGCGCCAGCAGCTCCGGACAGGGGCCAGAGACCCAGTACTTC.

This clonotype was picked up many times. The chain links TRBV6-5 to TRBJ1-3; no definite D call. The CDR3 totals 11 residues. The germline CDR1 and CDR2 sequences are MNHEY and SVGAGI. The germline V and J ends were trimmed by 10 bases and 2 bases, with 6 bases remaining between them. The CDR3 protein is CATGTGNTIYF. CDR3 sequence (DNA): TGTGCCACCGGGACTGGAAACACCATATATTTT.

The rearrangement uses TRBV6-6 and TRBJ2-2; 10 positions match TRBD2. V trimming: 7 bases; J trimming: 7 bases; junction bases outside the gene matches: 6. Per the germline V gene, CDR1 is MNHNY and CDR2 is SVGAGI (reference sequence). CDR3 length: 14 amino acids. CDR3 bases: TGTGCCAGCATGCTAGCGGGAGAGAACGGGGAGCTGTTTTTT. Its protein product is CASMLAGENGELFF.

This clonotype was seen many times. The V gene is TRBV20-1, the J gene TRBJ1-1, with a tentative D call TRBD1 (6 bases). The CDR3 extends over 15 amino acids. Germline CDR1 is DFQATT and CDR2 is SNEGSKA (reference sequence). V was shortened by 6 bases and J by 0 bases, with 17 bases between the two germline ends. The CDR3 region is CSAAKGGLMNTEAFF. DNA for the CDR3: TGCAGTGCCGCTAAGGGGGGCTTGATGAACACTGAAGCTTTCTTT.

On this clonotype itself: Since a much larger clone is just one base distant, this may be a read error. The chain uses TRBV6-5 and TRBJ2-2, with 7 bases aligning to TRBD2. The CDR3 is 16 amino acids. Germline V CDR1 and CDR2: MNHEY, SVGAGI. The CDR3 loop is CASNWGGKGRAGELSF. The DNA of the CDR3 is TGTGCCAGCAATTGGGGGGGGAAAGGCAGGGCCGGGGAGCTGTCTTTT.

This clonotype was detected ten times or more. The chain links TRBV10-1 to TRBJ2-3; D is unresolved. The germline V gene encodes CDR1 WNHNN and CDR2 SYGVQD (reference sequence). This CDR3 comprises 16 residues. V lost 3 bases to trimming and J lost 4 bases, with 17 bases between them. CDR3 nucleotide sequence: TGCGCCAGCAGTGATACGACTCCCCTGCCGGCAGATACGCAGTATTTT. Protein product: CASSDTTPLPADTQYF.

This clonotype was observed many times. The chain carries TRBV12-3 or TRBV12-4 and TRBJ1-5; D remains ambiguous. The CDR3 spans 14 residues. V shed 3 bases and J shed 0 bases, with 6 bases lying between them. CDR3 residues: CASSLGGSNQPQHF. CDR3 DNA: TGTGCCAGCAGTTTGGGTGGTAGCAATCAGCCCCAGCATTTT.

This chain joins TRBV6-6 and TRBJ1-1; D remains ambiguous. Deletions cut 4 bases from V and 8 bases from J, with 11 bases between. The CDR3 spans 12 residues. Germline CDR1 and CDR2: MNHNY and SVGAGI (reference sequence). In nucleotides, the CDR3 is TGTGCCAGCAGTTGGACTCAGGCGGAAGCTTTCTTT. Translation: CASSWTQAEAFF.

Comment on this clonotype: Given a much more abundant clone one base away, this may be a read error. CDR3 sequence (DNA): TGTGCCAGCAGTTACCGGGACGGGAGTGAAGCTTTCTTT. It yields the protein CASSYRDGSEAFF. This chain links TRBV6-2 or TRBV6-3 with TRBJ1-1; D is possibly TRBD1 (5 bases). Germline CDR1 MNHEY, CDR2 SVGEGT. Trimming took off 2 bases at V and 7 bases at J, with 11 bases between the two ends. The CDR3 spans 13 residues.